This passage covers 18 T cell receptor beta chains from one sample sequenced in a study of T cell repertoires in ileal Crohn's disease. Assay used: immunoSEQ multiplex PCR; TCRdb lists only in-frame clones, some missing. The sample lists roughly 4,000 clones, roughly 78% occurring once. Time point: neoterminal ileum biopsy at postoperative endoscopy, about 6 months after surgery. The sequencing input was ileal tissue. The receptors come from an adult with Crohn's disease.

A single count supports this clone. The gene calls are TRBV5-1 and TRBJ2-3; tentatively, D is TRBD1 (5 bases). Germline lookup yields CDR1 SGHRS and CDR2 YFSETQ. Trimming left V 4 bases short and J 0 bases short, with 9 bases between. This CDR3 has 14 amino acids. CDR3 DNA sequence: TGCGCCAGCAGCCAGACAGTTAGCACAGATACGCAGTATTTT. It specifies CASSQTVSTDTQYF.

The genes are TRBV7-8 and TRBJ1-3, with TRBD1 identical over 9 bases. The J call may be mistaken, given a closer DNA end match to TRBJ2-3. This CDR3 is 13 amino acids long. Germline V gene data show CDR1 as SGHVS and CDR2 as FQNEAQ. CDR3 in DNA: TGTGCCAGCAGCCCCCCGGGACAGGGTGCGCAGTATTTT. This translates into CASSPPGQGAQYF.

In this sample, this clone turned up once. The chain links TRBV9 to TRBJ2-3, with D possibly TRBD1 on 5 matching bases. The V gene's germline CDR1 is SGDLS and CDR2 YYNGEE. V was cut by 7 bases and J by 1 base, with 7 bases left in between. This CDR3 is 12 amino acids long. CDR3 sequence (DNA): TGTGCCAGCGGCAGGGGCACAGATACGCAGTATTTT. Translating gives CASGRGTDTQYF.

V is TRBV11-2 and J is TRBJ2-5, with 7 positions matching TRBD2. V shed 5 bases and J 5 bases; nucleotides not matched to a gene: 11. The CDR3 consists of 15 residues. Germline V gives CDR1 SGHAT, CDR2 FQNNGV. CDR3 amino acids: CASSPLARSDETQYF. Written as DNA, the CDR3 is TGTGCCAGCAGCCCACTAGCGCGATCTGACGAGACCCAGTACTTC.

This chain connects TRBV28 to TRBJ2-2, with 8 nucleotides matching TRBD2. Germline-derived CDR1 and CDR2 are MDHEN and SYDVKM. V shed 5 bases, J shed 4 bases, and the junction held 6 bases outside the gene matches. The CDR3 sequence is 15 residues long. CDR3 nucleotides: TGTGCCAGCAGTCCGGGGCGGGGGGCCACCGGGGAGCTGTTTTTT. Translating it yields CASSPGRGATGELFF.

The gene calls are TRBV4-3 and TRBJ2-6; tentative D call: TRBD1 (6 bases). Trimming pared 1 base from V and 3 bases from J, leaving 10 bases between. Germline V gene lookup returns CDR1 LGHNA and CDR2 YSLEER. The CDR3 has 16 residues. CDR3 DNA: TGCGCCAGCAGCCAAGTAGCAGGGGATGGGGCCAACGTCCTGACTTTC. This sequence encodes CASSQVAGDGANVLTF.

V gene TRBV15 combines with J gene TRBJ2-7; 12 bases align to TRBD1. Unmatched junction bases numbered 19, after V lost 3 bases and J lost 1 base. The length of the CDR3 is 21 residues. The germline CDR1 and CDR2 sequences are LNHNV and YYDKDF (reference sequence). CDR3 amino acids: CATSRGLTGTGGQGSSYEQYF. CDR3 DNA sequence: TGTGCCACCAGCAGGGGGTTAACCGGGACAGGGGGCCAGGGGTCGTCCTACGAGCAGTACTTC.

To note about this clone: A far larger clone lies a single base away; this is likely a read error. The rearrangement joins TRBV7-4 to TRBJ1-2; a weak D match, TRBD1 (6 bases). The CDR3 has 16 residues. Trimming pared 6 bases from V and 7 bases from J, leaving 24 bases between. Per the germline V gene, CDR1 is SGHVT and CDR2 is SQSDAQ. In nucleotides, the CDR3 is TGTGCCAGCAGACTTATACAGGGTCCCCAGCCCTCTGGCTACACCTTC. Its translation is CASRLIQGPQPSGYTF. The full variable domain, its missing parts supplied by reference TRBV7-4 and TRBJ1-2, is GAGVSQSPRYKVAKRGRDVALRCDSISGHVTLYWYRQTLGQGSEVLTYSQSDAQRDKSGRPSGRFSAERPERSVSTLKIQRTEQGDSAVYLCASRLIQGPQPSGYTFGSGTRLTVV.

J is TRBJ1-2 and V is TRBV25-1; TRBD1 is a possible D gene (5 bases). V dropped 4 bases and J dropped 5 bases, with 11 bases sitting between them. This CDR3 contains 13 residues. CDR1 MGHDK and CDR2 SYGVNS come from the germline V gene. CDR3 sequence: CASSVPTAYGYTF. The CDR3 nucleotides read TGTGCCAGCAGTGTCCCGACAGCTTATGGCTACACCTTC.

This chain uses TRBV10-2 with TRBJ2-2; TRBD1 aligns across 7 bases. Germline CDR1 and CDR2: WSHSY and SAAADI. J lost 0 bases, V lost 2 bases, and 15 bases had no gene match. This CDR3 is built from 20 residues. The CDR3, as DNA: TGCGCCAGCAGTGAGGTAATCCGAGGACAGGTCAAAGCGAACACCGGGGAGCTGTTTTTT. It is translated as CASSEVIRGQVKANTGELFF.

The rearrangement joins TRBV19 to TRBJ2-2; 7 bases map to TRBD2. With 7 bases clipped from V and 7 bases from J, the junction kept 12 bases outside the gene matches. There are 15 residues in the CDR3. Germline-derived CDR1 and CDR2 are LNHDA and SQIVND (reference sequence). In nucleotides, the CDR3 is TGTGCCAGTACGAGCAGCGGGGAATCAGGCGGGGAGCTGTTTTTT. Translation: CASTSSGESGGELFF.

The CDR3 region is CASSSGGPQETQYF. The DNA for the CDR3 is TGCGCCAGCAGCTCCGGGGGGCCCCAAGAGACCCAGTACTTC. This rearrangement joins TRBV5-1 to TRBJ2-5, with a possible D match to TRBD2 (7 bases). The CDR3 is made up of 14 amino acids. Trimming took 3 bases from V and 1 from J, leaving 10 bases between them. CDR1 SGHRS and CDR2 YFSETQ come from the germline V gene. The variable domain in full, completed from reference TRBV5-1 and TRBJ2-5, reads KAGVTQTPRYLIKTRGQQVTLSCSPISGHRSVSWYQQTPGQGLQFLFEYFSETQRNKGNFPGRFSGRQFSNSRSEMNVSTLELGDSALYLCASSSGGPQETQYFGPGTRLLVL.

This clone was seen a handful of times. V and J are TRBV30 and TRBJ1-5; TRBD1 agrees at 9 bases. V dropped 5 bases and J dropped 7; count of bases not matched to a gene: 6. Germline values: CDR1 GTSNPN, CDR2 SVGIG (reference sequence). The CDR3 spans 13 residues. This chain's CDR3 is CAWATGGMQPQHF. CDR3 sequence (DNA): TGTGCCTGGGCCACAGGGGGCATGCAGCCCCAGCATTTT.

This chain uses TRBV2 with TRBJ2-7; 11 nucleotides line up with TRBD2. The CDR3 length is 14 residues. V dropped 6 bases and J dropped 4; count of bases not matched to a gene: 5. The germline V gene has CDR1 SNHLY and CDR2 FYNNEI. CDR3 loop: CASSKTSGVYEQYF. CDR3 coding DNA: TGTGCCAGCAGCAAGACTAGCGGGGTGTACGAGCAGTACTTC.

The rearrangement uses TRBV30 and TRBJ2-6; no clear D. Germline values: CDR1 GTSNPN, CDR2 SVGIG (reference sequence). The CDR3 loop spans 14 amino acids. V was clipped by 2 bases and J by 2 bases, with 7 bases between them. The CDR3 DNA follows: TGTGCCTGGAGTATACAAGCTGGGGCCAACGTCCTGACTTTC. Translating gives CAWSIQAGANVLTF.

This chain uses TRBV18 with TRBJ2-1, with TRBD2 matching 8 bases. Trimming took 4 bases from V and 6 from J; bases not matched to a gene: 17. CDR1 is KGHSH and CDR2 is LQKENI in the germline V gene. CDR3 size: 18 residues. The CDR3 protein is CASSLLAARGGLGNEQFF. The CDR3, as DNA: TGTGCCAGCTCACTACTAGCTGCCCGCGGGGGGCTTGGCAATGAGCAGTTCTTC.

The chain combines TRBV10-1 with TRBJ1-1; 9 bases fit TRBD1. The germline V gene encodes CDR1 WNHNN and CDR2 SYGVQD (reference sequence). V dropped 4 bases and J dropped 4; count of bases not matched to a gene: 10. This CDR3 spans 16 amino acids. CDR3 amino acids: CASSVLPGQGTTEAFF. CDR3 DNA sequence: TGCGCCAGCAGTGTCTTACCGGGACAGGGAACCACTGAAGCTTTCTTT.

In its sample, this clone was seen a few times. This sequence joins TRBV5-6 and TRBJ1-5; D might be TRBD1 (5 bases). Germline-derived CDR1 and CDR2 are SGHDT and YYEEEE. Trimming took off 3 bases at V and 2 bases at J, with 15 bases between the two ends. The CDR3 runs to 16 residues. In DNA form, the CDR3 reads TGTGCCAGCAGCTGGGGCGGGGGGAACGGCAATCAGCCCCAGCATTTT. This encodes CASSWGGGNGNQPQHF.